The following is a T cell receptor beta chain sequence with its context. Original methodology: Quantification of nucleated cells was approximated via reference gene primer amplification. The table came from immunoSEQ multiplex PCR; TCRdb's copy has only in-frame clones and leaves some out. The DNA was the basis for D and trimming; V, J and clone size are from that table. The table lists 100,000 to 150,000 clones, 75% to 90% of them singletons, with 2.5% to 3.5% in the top ten. One Seattle source followed patients from active infection through their disease course. This sample was included in a study of blood T cell repertoires in COVID-19. Study-wide background: Sites across the United States, Italy and Spain contributed samples from acute and convalescent COVID-19. T cells, B-cell-depleted T cells, or PBMCs provided the cDNA or gDNA that served as material.

Trimming shortened V by 0 bases and J by 5 bases, and 2 bases separated the two germline ends. The CDR3 runs to 12 residues. From germline, CDR1 is MNHEY and CDR2 SVGEGT. The sample was peripheral blood. This chain joins TRBV6-2 or TRBV6-3 and TRBJ1-5; D is uncertain. The TCR sequence derives from an elderly woman with COVID-19, enrolled during active disease. The DNA for the CDR3 is TGTGCCAGCAGTTACTCCGATCAGCCCCAGCATTTT. It is translated as CASSYSDQPQHF.